Below, 21 T cell receptor beta chains from the same sample are listed, as sequenced in a study of blood T cell repertoires in COVID-19. The data were produced by immunoSEQ multiplex PCR, yet TCRdb's version contains in-frame clones alone and is incomplete. The table has about 62,000 clones, roughly nine tenths seen once. Sequencing input: peripheral blood. The source is a woman aged 55-69 years with COVID-19, enrolled during active disease.

The chain carries TRBV19 and TRBJ1-5, with 8 bases aligning to TRBD1. Germline V gene lookup returns CDR1 LNHDA and CDR2 SQIVND (reference sequence). V gave up 2 bases and J gave up 6 bases; unmatched junction bases: 6. The CDR3 runs 15 residues. The CDR3 sequence: CASSITGGAGQPQHF. For the CDR3, the DNA is TGTGCCAGTAGTATAACAGGGGGTGCGGGTCAGCCCCAGCATTTT.

The chain recombines TRBV5-1 with TRBJ2-7, with 7 nucleotides matching TRBD2. V was clipped by 3 bases and J by 4 bases; unmatched bases: 16. Germline loops: CDR1 SGHRS, CDR2 YFSETQ. This CDR3 spans 17 amino acids. The CDR3 sequence is CASSSKGSGAGKYEQYF. In DNA, the CDR3 is TGCGCCAGCAGCTCCAAGGGCAGCGGGGCGGGGAAATACGAGCAGTACTTC.

The genes are TRBV19 and TRBJ2-1; 10 bases fit TRBD2. This CDR3 has 17 amino acids. CDR1 is LNHDA, CDR2 SQIVND, per germline (reference sequence). With 6 bases clipped from V and 2 bases from J, the junction kept 10 bases outside the gene matches. CDR3 protein: CASRTSGTGGAYNEQFF. The DNA of the CDR3 is TGTGCCAGTAGAACTAGCGGGACCGGGGGGGCCTACAATGAGCAGTTCTTC.

The chain's CDR3 is CASSLASYQDYNEQFF. As DNA, the CDR3 is TGCGCCAGCAGCTTGGCCAGTTATCAGGACTACAATGAGCAGTTCTTC. V gene TRBV5-1 combines with J gene TRBJ2-1; no reliable D call. V gave up 0 bases and J gave up 3 bases, with 13 bases separating them. The CDR3 extends over 16 amino acids. Germline values: CDR1 SGHRS, CDR2 YFSETQ.

The chain recombines TRBV24-1 with TRBJ1-2; no clear D gene. CDR1 is KGHDR, CDR2 SFDVKD, per germline. The CDR3 runs to 15 residues. V was shortened by 2 bases and J by 6 bases, with 15 bases between the two germline ends. The CDR3 DNA sequence: TGTGCCACCAGTGATTCTGGGAGGGTCTGGGATGGCTACACCTTC. Translation: CATSDSGRVWDGYTF.

The CDR3 DNA follows: TGCAGCGTTGAAGACCTCAACTATGGCTACACCTTC. Amino acids: CSVEDLNYGYTF. J is TRBJ1-2 and V is TRBV29-1; D is unresolved. The CDR3 covers 12 residues. With 0 bases removed from V and 2 bases from J, the gap between germline ends came to 4 bases. Germline loops: CDR1 SQVTM, CDR2 ANQGSEA.

This clone was observed a single time. The chain carries TRBV4-3 and TRBJ2-5, with TRBD1 identical over 7 bases. V gave up 4 bases and J gave up 5 bases; unmatched junction bases: 4. The CDR3 totals 13 residues. Germline V gene lookup returns CDR1 LGHNA and CDR2 YSLEER. CDR3 nucleotide sequence: TGCGCCAGCAGCCGTCAGGGGGATGAGACCCAGTACTTC. As protein: CASSRQGDETQYF.

Notes on this clone: The sample holds other DNA sequences that translate to the same CDR3. This chain uses TRBV7-9 with TRBJ2-7, with 10 nucleotides matching TRBD1. The germline V gene has CDR1 SEHNR and CDR2 FQNEAQ (reference sequence). Trimming at V came to 1 base and at J to 3 bases, leaving 6 bases not matched to a gene. CDR3 length: 16 residues. CDR3 in DNA: TGTGCCAGCAGCTTAGGCACGGGACAGGGGATCTACGAGCAGTACTTC. This encodes CASSLGTGQGIYEQYF. Full variable domain (rest looked up from reference TRBV7-9 and TRBJ2-7): DTGVSQNPRHKITKRGQNVTFRCDPISEHNRLYWYRQTLGQGPEFLTYFQNEAQLEKSRLLSDRFSAERPKGSFSTLEIQRTEQGDSAMYLCASSLGTGQGIYEQYFGPGTRLTVT.

The genes are TRBV10-2 and TRBJ1-1; the match to TRBD1 covers 8 bases. Trimming cost V 7 bases and J 3 bases; bases outside gene matches: 7. Per germline, CDR1 WSHSY and CDR2 SAAADI. This CDR3 region has 14 residues. The CDR3 DNA sequence: TGCGCCAGCATCACAGGGGGAGGTGACACTGAAGCTTTCTTT. Its protein product is CASITGGGDTEAFF.

V gene TRBV7-5 combines with J gene TRBJ2-2; the table's D gene call, TRBD1, was not cross checked with the DNA. TRBV7-5 is a listed pseudogene. CDR3 size: 18 residues. The chain's CDR3 is CARSAPVSGQRCNGELFF. CDR3 bases: TGTGCCAGAAGCGCCCCTGTGTCAGGACAGAGGTGCAACGGGGAGCTGTTTTTT.

V gene TRBV19 combines with J gene TRBJ1-1; maybe TRBD1 (6 bases). The CDR3 is made up of 14 amino acids. Germline values: CDR1 LNHDA, CDR2 SQIVND (reference sequence). The germline V and J ends were trimmed by 4 bases and 1 base, with 10 bases remaining between them. CDR3 protein: CASSRTVANTEAFF. CDR3 DNA sequence: TGTGCCAGTAGTAGGACAGTGGCGAACACTGAAGCTTTCTTT.

V gene TRBV4-1 combines with J gene TRBJ1-5; D might be TRBD1 (6 bases). CDR1 and CDR2 from the germline V gene are MGHRA and YSYEKL. V was cut by 4 bases and J by 7 bases, with 17 bases left in between. This CDR3 has 15 residues. CDR3 protein: CASSRIQGIDQPQHF. CDR3 nucleotides: TGCGCCAGCAGCCGGATACAGGGAATCGACCAGCCCCAGCATTTT.

The V gene is TRBV9, the J gene TRBJ2-1, with TRBD1 identical over 10 bases. There are 16 residues in the CDR3. CDR1 is SGDLS and CDR2 is YYNGEE in the germline V gene. Trimming cost V 4 bases and J 7 bases; bases outside gene matches: 11. The CDR3 nucleotides are TGTGCCAGCAGCCCCCGACGGGACAGGGGAAATAATGAGCAGTTCTTC. It codes for CASSPRRDRGNNEQFF.

This chain connects TRBV25-1 to TRBJ1-3; 7 positions match TRBD1. The CDR3 extends over 17 amino acids. The germline gives CDR1 MGHDK, CDR2 SYGVNS. Trimming at V came to 1 base and at J to 5 bases, leaving 11 bases not matched to a gene. CDR3: CASSEFRDSKGRNTIYF. The CDR3 bases are TGTGCCAGCAGTGAATTCCGGGACAGCAAAGGGAGAAACACCATATATTTT. The full variable domain, with the rest looked up from reference TRBV25-1 and TRBJ1-3, is EADIYQTPRYLVIGTGKKITLECSQTMGHDKMYWYQQDPGMELHLIHYSYGVNSTEKGDLSSESTVSRIRTEHFPLTLESARPSHTSQYLCASSEFRDSKGRNTIYFGEGSWLTVV.

This chain connects TRBV28 to TRBJ2-2; 7 bases align to TRBD1. The J segment lost 2 bases and the V segment lost 9 bases, leaving 9 bases of the junction unmatched. The CDR3 length is 15 residues. Germline V gene data show CDR1 as MDHEN and CDR2 as SYDVKM. CDR3 in DNA: TGTGCCAGTGCCTCGGGGACAGTTAACACCGGGGAGCTGTTTTTT. Protein sequence: CASASGTVNTGELFF.

The V call is TRBV11-3, the J call TRBJ2-7, with 10 bases fitting TRBD2. Trimming took 8 bases from V and 4 from J; bases not matched to a gene: 11. The length of the CDR3 is 15 residues. CDR1 is SGHNT, CDR2 YENEEA, per germline. CDR3 in DNA: TGTGCCAGCGGATTATTAGCGGGAGGTCCGTACGAGCAGTACTTC. The encoded protein is CASGLLAGGPYEQYF.

This clone occurred once. The V and J genes are TRBV2 and TRBJ2-7; TRBD2 aligns across 13 bases. Germline CDR1 is SNHLY and CDR2 is FYNNEI. Losses at the gene ends were 2 bases for V and 4 bases for J; bases not matched to a gene: 17. The CDR3 loop spans 20 amino acids. In DNA, the CDR3 is TGTGCCAGCAGTGAACGGATTCGGGGGGGACTAGCGGGATCTGTATACGAGCAGTACTTC. This gives the protein CASSERIRGGLAGSVYEQYF.

The rearrangement links TRBV19 to TRBJ2-1, with 9 bases that match TRBD2. J was trimmed by 10 bases and V by 5 bases; bases with no gene match: 9. Per the germline V gene, CDR1 is LNHDA and CDR2 is SQIVND (reference sequence). There are 14 residues in the CDR3. The chain's CDR3 is CASSPQSTSGEQFF. The CDR3 DNA follows: TGTGCCAGTAGTCCCCAGTCGACTAGCGGAGAGCAGTTCTTC.

V gene TRBV2 combines with J gene TRBJ2-7, with D tentatively TRBD1 (6 bases). The CDR3 runs 14 residues. V lost 6 bases, J lost 1 base, and 13 bases lay in between. Germline lookup yields CDR1 SNHLY and CDR2 FYNNEI. The CDR3 coding sequence is TGTGCCAGCAGGAACCAGGGGAGTTCCTACGAGCAGTACTTC. Its translation: CASRNQGSSYEQYF.

This clone occurred once. The rearrangement uses TRBV7-9 and TRBJ1-3; D is perhaps TRBD1 (5 bases). Germline CDR1 is SEHNR and CDR2 is FQNEAQ (reference sequence). The CDR3 sequence is 14 residues long. V gave up 8 bases and J gave up 0 bases, with 11 bases separating them. The CDR3 DNA sequence: TGTGCCAGCCGGCAGGACATCTCTGGAAACACCATATATTTT. Translating gives CASRQDISGNTIYF.

The CDR3 loop is CSTTDRGGNTEAFF. The CDR3 bases are TGCAGCACGACGGACAGGGGTGGAAACACTGAAGCTTTCTTT. The chain employs TRBV29-1 and TRBJ1-1, with 9 bases lining up with TRBD1. Germline CDR1 is SQVTM and CDR2 is ANQGSEA. The length of the CDR3 is 14 residues. V lost 8 bases and J lost 2; bases outside the gene matches: 9.